Shown below are 18 T cell receptor beta chains from a single sample sequenced in a study of blood T cells in healthy people across ages. A second about 7 to 12 cycle PCR used barcoded and J-beta primers. TCRdb re-analysed the 5' RACE reads in MiXCR, keeping a single row per CDR3 protein. Of about 2 million distinct CDR3 sequences listed, 49% were seen once; the top ten hold over 2%. The specimen sequenced was blood. Source of these receptors: a woman aged 40 to 50 in good health.

V is TRBV5-5 and J is TRBJ1-2; 10 bases are a match to TRBD1. The CDR3 is 15 amino acids. Germline-derived CDR1 and CDR2 are SGHKS and YYEKEE (reference sequence). With 7 bases clipped from V and 4 bases from J, the junction kept 10 bases outside the gene matches. DNA for the CDR3: TGTGCCAGCGTACCTGGGACAGGGGAATTCTATGGCTACACCTTC. The encoded protein is CASVPGTGEFYGYTF.

The chain recombines TRBV13 with TRBJ1-5, with D uncertain. The germline CDR1 and CDR2 sequences are PRHDT and FYEKMQ (reference sequence). CDR3 size: 13 residues. Trimming took 7 bases from V and 9 from J, leaving 16 bases between them. CDR3 sequence: CASTLGRGRPQHF. CDR3 DNA sequence: TGTGCCAGCACCCTGGGCCGTGGAAGGCCCCAGCATTTT.

This clonotype occurred once. The genes are TRBV7-2 and TRBJ2-2; tentatively, D is TRBD2 (5 bases). The CDR3 sequence is 15 residues long. Per the germline V gene, CDR1 is SGHTA and CDR2 is FQGNSA. V lost 1 base, J lost 2 bases, and 8 bases lay in between. Here the CDR3 reads CASSLVLVNTGELFF. The CDR3 DNA is TGTGCCAGCAGCTTAGTACTAGTCAACACCGGGGAGCTGTTTTTT. Filled out from reference TRBV7-2 and TRBJ2-2, the complete variable domain reads GAGVSQSPSNKVTEKGKDVELRCDPISGHTALYWYRQSLGQGLEFLIYFQGNSAPDKSGLPSDRFSAERTGGSVSTLTIQRTQQEDSAVYLCASSLVLVNTGELFFGEGSRLTVL.

There are a few counts of this clonotype. The chain combines TRBV5-4 with TRBJ2-1; D could derive from TRBD1 or TRBD2 (5 bases each). V was clipped by 7 bases and J by 5 bases, with 13 bases between them. This CDR3 is 13 amino acids long. The V gene's germline CDR1 is SGHNT and CDR2 YYREEE (reference sequence). DNA of the CDR3: TGTGCCAGCCGGGGCGCTGGGGACAATGAGCAGTTCTTC. This sequence encodes CASRGAGDNEQFF.

Notes on this clonotype: Compared with germline, one end of the junction differs, possibly owing to a read error. The chain links TRBV29-1 to TRBJ2-3; TRBD2 aligns across 14 bases. The length of the CDR3 is 19 residues. The germline V gene encodes CDR1 SQVTM and CDR2 ANQGSEA. The CDR3 nucleotides read TGCAGCGTTGAAGCCAGACTAGCGGGGGGGATAACGAGCACAAATACGCAGTATTTT. Protein sequence: CSVEARLAGGITSTNTQYF.

The rearrangement links TRBV5-1 to TRBJ1-6; the D is unclear. The CDR3 contains 17 residues. Germline CDR1 is SGHRS and CDR2 is YFSETQ. Trimming shortened V by 0 bases and J by 4 bases, and 14 bases separated the two germline ends. The DNA for the CDR3 is TGCGCCAGCAGCTTGGAGGCAGGCCTAGCTTATAATTCACCCCTCCACTTT. Amino acids: CASSLEAGLAYNSPLHF.

This clonotype was seen a handful of times. The V gene is TRBV6-2 or TRBV6-3, the J gene TRBJ2-5, with D possibly being TRBD1 (5 bases). The V end was cut by 0 bases, the J end by 0 bases, with 11 bases between. Germline V gene lookup returns CDR1 MNHEY and CDR2 SVGEGT. The CDR3 runs to 16 residues. This CDR3 is CASSYSLQANQETQYF. CDR3 DNA sequence: TGTGCCAGCAGTTACTCGTTACAGGCGAACCAAGAGACCCAGTACTTC.

Turning to this clonotype: The junction departs from the called germline gene at one end, perhaps through a read error. This rearrangement joins TRBV24-1 to TRBJ2-1, with 7 positions matching TRBD2. Germline CDR1 KGHDR, CDR2 SFDVKD. This CDR3 spans 15 amino acids. CDR3 nucleotide sequence: TGTACCACCAGTGATTACGGTAGCGGGTGGAATGAGCAGTTCTTC. Its translation is CTTSDYGSGWNEQFF.

The J gene is TRBJ2-3, the V gene TRBV14; the D gene is possibly TRBD2 (6 bases). The CDR3 spans 15 residues. Germline V gives CDR1 SGHDN, CDR2 FVKESK. V was shortened by 4 bases and J by 4 bases, with 15 bases between the two germline ends. The CDR3 here is CASSRRGLLADTQYF. In DNA, the CDR3 is TGTGCCAGCAGCCGAAGAGGACTATTGGCAGATACGCAGTATTTT.

The chain employs TRBV7-6 and TRBJ1-1, with D unclear. Germline CDR1 SGHVS, CDR2 FNYEAQ. CDR3 size: 15 residues. Trimming removed 6 bases at V and 1 base at J, with 15 bases between. In DNA form, the CDR3 reads TGTGCCAGCAGGCAATTAAAAAGGAGGAACACTGAAGCTTTCTTT. Its protein product is CASRQLKRRNTEAFF. Based on the CDR3 plus reference TRBV7-6 and TRBJ1-1, the full variable domain is GAGVSQSPRYKVTKRGQDVALRCDPISGHVSLYWYRQALGQGPEFLTYFNYEAQQDKSGLPNDRFSAERPEGSISTLTIQRTEQRDSAMYRCASRQLKRRNTEAFFGQGTRLTVV.

This chain connects TRBV10-1 to TRBJ1-4; D gene ambiguous. Looked up from germline, CDR1 is WNHNN and CDR2 is SYGVQD (reference sequence). CDR3 length equals 14 residues. Trimming left V 3 bases short and J 8 bases short, with 13 bases between. CDR3: CASSDREGEEKLFF. CDR3 coding DNA: TGCGCCAGCAGTGATCGGGAGGGAGAAGAAAAACTGTTTTTT.

The V and J genes are TRBV3-1 and TRBJ2-3, with TRBD2 matching over 10 bases. V trimming: 4 bases; J trimming: 0 bases; junction bases outside the gene matches: 10. CDR3 size: 18 residues. Germline CDR1 is LGHDT and CDR2 is YNNKEL (reference sequence). The CDR3 sequence is CASSPDTLAGTSTDTQYF. The CDR3 nucleotides are TGTGCCAGCAGCCCCGACACACTAGCGGGGACTAGCACAGATACGCAGTATTTT.

The rearrangement links TRBV29-1 to TRBJ2-1, with 9 bases identical to TRBD2. With 7 bases clipped from V and 10 bases from J, the junction kept 17 bases outside the gene matches. Germline lookup yields CDR1 SQVTM and CDR2 ANQGSEA. The CDR3 spans 15 residues. DNA of the CDR3: TGCAGCGCTGTCCTATGGCGGGGGGGCCGACGGGAGCAGTTCTTC. Its protein is CSAVLWRGGRREQFF.

V and J are TRBV28 and TRBJ1-2; possibly TRBD1 for D (5 bases). The V gene's germline CDR1 is MDHEN and CDR2 SYDVKM. Between the trimmed V and J ends, which lost 2 bases and 13 bases, there was a span of 14 bases. CDR3 length: 12 amino acids. This CDR3 is CASSLSLPGPTF. Written as DNA, the CDR3 is TGTGCCAGCAGTTTAAGTCTACCAGGGCCCACCTTC.

This clonotype was counted a few times. The chain employs TRBV29-1 and TRBJ2-7; no firm D call. The CDR3 is 15 amino acids. CDR1 and CDR2 (germline): SQVTM, ANQGSEA. The V end was cut by 0 bases, the J end by 3 bases, with 15 bases between. CDR3 nucleotides: TGCAGCGTTGAAGATCAGGAGTCGTTAAACTACGAGCAGTACTTC. Amino acids: CSVEDQESLNYEQYF.

J is TRBJ2-3 and V is TRBV24-1; unclear D gene. There are 13 residues in the CDR3. With 1 base removed from V and 2 bases from J, the gap between germline ends came to 3 bases. Germline V lookup: CDR1 KGHDR, CDR2 SFDVKD. The CDR3: CATSDFPTDTQYF. CDR3 nucleotide sequence: TGTGCCACCAGTGATTTCCCCACAGATACGCAGTATTTT.

V usage is TRBV27 and J usage is TRBJ2-3, with D uncertain. Germline V lookup: CDR1 MNHEY, CDR2 SMNVEV (reference sequence). Deletions cut 3 bases from V and 0 bases from J, with 16 bases between. CDR3 length: 17 amino acids. CDR3 loop: CASSLKSGFASTDTQYF. The DNA for the CDR3 is TGTGCCAGCAGTTTGAAGTCCGGGTTCGCTAGCACAGATACGCAGTATTTT.

The sample holds a few counts of this clonotype. V is TRBV4-3 and J is TRBJ1-5; D call uncertain. CDR1 is LGHNA, CDR2 YSLEER, per germline. V was pared by 1 base and J by 0 bases, with 10 bases between. The length of the CDR3 is 16 residues. The CDR3 loop reads CASSQVWADSNQPQHF. DNA of the CDR3: TGCGCCAGCAGCCAAGTGTGGGCAGATAGCAATCAGCCCCAGCATTTT.